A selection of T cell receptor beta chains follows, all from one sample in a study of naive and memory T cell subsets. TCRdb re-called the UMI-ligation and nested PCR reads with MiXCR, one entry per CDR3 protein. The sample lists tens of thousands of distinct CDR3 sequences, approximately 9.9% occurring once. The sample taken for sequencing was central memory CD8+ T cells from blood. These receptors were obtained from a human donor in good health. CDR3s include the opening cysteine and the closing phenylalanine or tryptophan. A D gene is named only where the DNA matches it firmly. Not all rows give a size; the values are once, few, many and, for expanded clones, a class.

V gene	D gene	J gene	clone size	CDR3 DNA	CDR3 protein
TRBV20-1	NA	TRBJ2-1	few	TGCAGTGCTAGCGCACATAGCGGTGGGCTAAACCCGAATGAGCAGTTCTTC	CSASAHSGGLNPNEQFF
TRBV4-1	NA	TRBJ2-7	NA	TGCGCCAGCAGCCAAGAGGGAAGGGACTACGAGCAGTACTTC	CASSQEGRDYEQYF
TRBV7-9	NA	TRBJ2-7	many	TGTGCCAGCAGCTTACCAAGGACAAGTGAAGACGAGCAGTACTTC	CASSLPRTSEDEQYF
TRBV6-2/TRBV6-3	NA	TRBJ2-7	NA	TGTGCCAGCAGTTACTCGAATAGCGGATCCTACGAGCAGTACTTC	CASSYSNSGSYEQYF
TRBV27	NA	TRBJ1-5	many	TGTGCCAGCAGTCCGTATATGGGCAATCAGCCCCAGCATTTT	CASSPYMGNQPQHF
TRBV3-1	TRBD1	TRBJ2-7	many	TGTGCCAGCAGCCTAAACATACCCCGGGACAGGGGGTACGAGCAGTACTTC	CASSLNIPRDRGYEQYF
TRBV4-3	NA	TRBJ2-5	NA	TGCGCCAGCAGCCCGCACGGGGTGCGGGAGACCCAGTACTTC	CASSPHGVRETQYF
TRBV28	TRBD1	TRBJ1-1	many	TGTGCCAGCAGTTCCTACCCTCAGACAGGGGGGAGCACTGAAGCTTTCTTT	CASSSYPQTGGSTEAFF
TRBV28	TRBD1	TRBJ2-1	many	TGTGCCAGCAGTTCGCGGGACAGGGTCTTCAATGAGCAGTTCTTC	CASSSRDRVFNEQFF
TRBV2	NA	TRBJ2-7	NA	TGTGCCAGCAGCTCCGAGGGGGTAAGCTACGAGCAGTACTTC	CASSSEGVSYEQYF
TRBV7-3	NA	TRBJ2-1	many	TGTGCCAGCAGCGCACGCGCCCTATTCGATGAGCAGTTCTTC	CASSARALFDEQFF
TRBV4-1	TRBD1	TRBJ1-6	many	TGCGCCAGCAGCCAAGAACAGGGGGAGGGACTGAATTCACCCCTCCACTTT	CASSQEQGEGLNSPLHF
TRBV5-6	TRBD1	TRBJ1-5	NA	TGTGCCAGCAGCACCGGGACAGGCAATCAGCCCCAGCATTTT	CASSTGTGNQPQHF
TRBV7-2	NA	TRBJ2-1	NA	TGTGCCAGCAGCTTAGGTGTGCGGAGAAGCTCCTACAATGAGCAGTTCTTC	CASSLGVRRSSYNEQFF
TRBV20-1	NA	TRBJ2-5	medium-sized	TGCAGTGCTAGTTCGGGACGAGCGGTCCAAGAGACCCAGTACTTC	CSASSGRAVQETQYF
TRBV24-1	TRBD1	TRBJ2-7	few	TGTGCCACCATGAAGACAGGGGATAACGAGCAGTACTTC	CATMKTGDNEQYF
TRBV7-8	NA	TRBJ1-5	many	TGTGCCAGCAGCCCGGACCCGATGAGGGCAGGGCAGCATTTT	CASSPDPMRAGQHF
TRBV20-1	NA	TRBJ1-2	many	TGCAGTGCTAGAGATCGCGGTGGAAACTATGGCTACACCTTC	CSARDRGGNYGYTF
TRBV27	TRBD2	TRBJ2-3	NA	TGTGCCAGCAGTTCCCTGGTCCAGCGGGGGGAGGGAGCAGATACGCAGTATTTT	CASSSLVQRGEGADTQYF
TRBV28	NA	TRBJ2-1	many	TGTGCCAGCAGTTTTGAACTCTTAATCAATGAGCAGTTCTTC	CASSFELLINEQFF
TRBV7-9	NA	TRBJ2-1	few	TGTGCCAGCAGTTTGGCGTCGAGTTTCTACAATGAGCAGTTCTTC	CASSLASSFYNEQFF
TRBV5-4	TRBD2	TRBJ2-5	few	TGTGCCAGCAGCCCGGGACTAGCGATCCAAGAGACCCAGTACTTC	CASSPGLAIQETQYF
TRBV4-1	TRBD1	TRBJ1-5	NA	TGCGCCAGCAGCCAAGGTGGCAGGGGGTTCGATCAGCCCCAGCATTTT	CASSQGGRGFDQPQHF
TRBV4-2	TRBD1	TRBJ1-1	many	TGTGCCAGCACTTTATTTCAGGGGGCTAGCAGCACTGAAGCTTTCTTT	CASTLFQGASSTEAFF
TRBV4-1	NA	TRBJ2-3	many	TGCGCCAGCAGCCAAGTGGGTGCAGATACGCAGTATTTT	CASSQVGADTQYF
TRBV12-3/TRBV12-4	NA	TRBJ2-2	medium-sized	TGTGCCAGCAGTCAAGGGACCGGGGAGCTGTTTTTT	CASSQGTGELFF
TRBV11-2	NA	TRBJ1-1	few	TGTGCCAGCAGCTTAGGGCCCGGGGGGAACACTGAAGCTTTCTTT	CASSLGPGGNTEAFF
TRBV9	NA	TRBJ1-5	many	TGTGCCAGCAGCGCGACCGGGACCTATCAGCCCCAGCATTTT	CASSATGTYQPQHF
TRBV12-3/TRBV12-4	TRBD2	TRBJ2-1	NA	TGTGCCAGCAGTTTGGCGGGAGTCGATGATGAGCAGTTCTTC	CASSLAGVDDEQFF
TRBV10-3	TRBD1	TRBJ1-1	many	TGTGCCATCAGTGATTCGACAGGGAAGGGCACTGAAGCTTTCTTT	CAISDSTGKGTEAFF
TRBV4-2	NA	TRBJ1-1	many	TGTGCCAGCAGCCAGGGGGTTGAAGCTTTCTTT	CASSQGVEAFF
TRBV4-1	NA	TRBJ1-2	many	TGCGCCAGCAGCCAAGTCTCAGAGGGCAGCTACTATGGCTACACCTTC	CASSQVSEGSYYGYTF
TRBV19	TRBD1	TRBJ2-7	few	TGTGCCAGTAGTTTGCGGACAGGGGTCGGAGGCGAGCAGTACTTC	CASSLRTGVGGEQYF
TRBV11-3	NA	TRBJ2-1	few	TGTGCCAGCAGCAAAGGGACTGCCAATGAGCAGTTCTTC	CASSKGTANEQFF
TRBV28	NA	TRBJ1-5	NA	TGTGCCAGCAATAGGGCGGTAGGCAATCAGCCCCAGCATTTT	CASNRAVGNQPQHF
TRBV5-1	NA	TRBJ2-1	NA	TGCGCCAGCAGCCCGGACAGATACAATGAGCAGTTCTTC	CASSPDRYNEQFF
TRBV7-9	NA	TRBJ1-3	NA	TGTGCCAGCAGATTAGCAGGGATGGACACCATATATTTT	CASRLAGMDTIYF
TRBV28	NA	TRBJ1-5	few	TGTGCCAGCAGTTTCGAAACAGGGTATCAGCCCCAGCATTTT	CASSFETGYQPQHF
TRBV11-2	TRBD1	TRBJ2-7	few	TGTGCCAGCAGCTTGGGGACAGGAGAGCAGTACTTC	CASSLGTGEQYF
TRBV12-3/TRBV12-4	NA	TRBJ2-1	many	TGTGCCAGCAGTTTATCAGATTACAATGAGCAGTTCTTC	CASSLSDYNEQFF
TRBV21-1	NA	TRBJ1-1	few	TGTGCCAGCAGCCCCCACAGCCATTACGGGAACACTGAAGCTTTCTTT	CASSPHSHYGNTEAFF
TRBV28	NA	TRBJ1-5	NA	TGTGCCAGCAGTCCGGGACGGATACACTCGGACAATCAGCCCCAGCATTTT	CASSPGRIHSDNQPQHF
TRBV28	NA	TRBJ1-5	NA	TGTGCCAGTGGAGGGATACTCAATCAGCCCCAGCATTTT	CASGGILNQPQHF
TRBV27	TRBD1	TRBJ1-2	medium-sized	TGTGCCAGCAGTGACGGGACAGGGGGAAACTATGGCTACACCTTC	CASSDGTGGNYGYTF